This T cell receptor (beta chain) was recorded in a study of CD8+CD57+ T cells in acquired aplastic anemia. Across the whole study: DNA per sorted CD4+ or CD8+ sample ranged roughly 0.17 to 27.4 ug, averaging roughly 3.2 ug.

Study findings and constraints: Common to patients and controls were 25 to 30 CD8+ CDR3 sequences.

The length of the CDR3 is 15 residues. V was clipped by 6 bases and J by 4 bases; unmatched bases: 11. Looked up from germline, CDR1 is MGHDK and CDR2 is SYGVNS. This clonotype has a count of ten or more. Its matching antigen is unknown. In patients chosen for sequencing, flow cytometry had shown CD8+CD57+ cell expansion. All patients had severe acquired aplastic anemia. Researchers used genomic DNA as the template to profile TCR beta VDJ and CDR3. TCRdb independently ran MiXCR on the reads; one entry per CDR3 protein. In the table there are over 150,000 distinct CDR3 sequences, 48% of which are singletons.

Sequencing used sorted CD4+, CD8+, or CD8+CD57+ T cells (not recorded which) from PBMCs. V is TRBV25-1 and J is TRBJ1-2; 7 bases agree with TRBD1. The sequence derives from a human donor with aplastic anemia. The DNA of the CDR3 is TGTGCCAGCAGCTCTACCGGCAGGGGGTTCTATGGCTACACCTTC. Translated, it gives CASSSTGRGFYGYTF.